Listed below are T cell receptor beta chains from one sample, sequenced in a study of blood T cells in healthy people across ages. TCRdb independently ran MiXCR on the 5' RACE reads; one entry per CDR3 protein. Of fewer than 800,000 distinct CDR3 sequences detected, approximately 29% appear once; the ten largest clones hold 15%. Sequenced input: blood. The receptor source for this set is a woman of 80 years or more in good health. The conserved cysteine and the conserved F or W are not part of the CDR3 here.

v_gene,j_gene,CDR3aa
TRBV5-1,TRBJ2-7,ASSFGKGEHEQY
TRBV28,TRBJ1-1,ASTVDPREYAEAF
TRBV2,TRBJ2-3,ASREASVPDTQY
TRBV4-1,TRBJ1-1,ASSSAGTLNTEAF
TRBV15,TRBJ1-4,ATSRAASEKLF
TRBV20-1,TRBJ2-3,SADLMTGGSTDTQY
TRBV20-1,TRBJ2-1,SARDPSGGPLDEQF
TRBV6-2/TRBV6-3,TRBJ2-3,ASNISGTGYTDTQY
TRBV6-2/TRBV6-3,TRBJ2-7,ASRDIDRDYEQY
TRBV12-3/TRBV12-4,TRBJ1-1,ASSRRGPVGAF
TRBV7-9,TRBJ2-3,TSSFQVGGTSTDTQY
TRBV18,TRBJ1-1,ASSPPGRRLRNTEAF
TRBV6-1,TRBJ2-3,ASSVQGTGTDTQY
TRBV7-6,TRBJ2-2,ASSLGDRTGELF
TRBV9,TRBJ2-5,ASSVGGGALETQY
TRBV13,TRBJ1-5,ASSLGITSNQPQH
TRBV19,TRBJ1-2,ASSISGQGLNYGYT
TRBV27,TRBJ2-5,ASRPHQQETQY
TRBV15,TRBJ1-3,ATSDGTARNTIY
TRBV6-5,TRBJ1-5,ASSVTENSNQPQH
TRBV3-1,TRBJ2-5,ASSHSSKETQY
TRBV6-6,TRBJ1-1,ASSSPDRGLTEAF
TRBV20-1,TRBJ1-1,SARLLPANTEAF
TRBV10-3,TRBJ2-7,AISESAYEQY
TRBV5-6,TRBJ2-7,ASSRTGATYEQY
TRBV30,TRBJ1-2,SCRAGGIYGYT
TRBV28,TRBJ2-7,ASSFSLNSYEQY
TRBV9,TRBJ2-2,ASSVEPQANTGELF
TRBV7-9,TRBJ2-2,ASSLGANSNTGELF
TRBV12-3/TRBV12-4,TRBJ2-3,ASSQDGTRTDTQY
TRBV6-6,TRBJ1-4,ASSYRVSEKLF